This T cell receptor (beta chain) was observed in a study of early T cells in non-severe SARS-CoV-2 infection. The overall study: Sequencing targeted bulk RNA from unsorted whole blood, leaving chains unpaired.

Ten or more counts support this clonotype. V gave up 3 bases and J gave up 7 bases, with 16 bases separating them. Germline-derived CDR1 and CDR2 are MNHNY and SVGAGI (reference sequence). The CDR3 length is 14 residues. The TCR library protocol attached unique molecular identifiers to the individual cDNA molecules. One entry per CDR3 protein results from TCRdb running MiXCR on the 5' RACE reads. The sample has about 97,000 distinct CDR3 sequences, 11% seen once. The rearrangement links TRBV6-6 to TRBJ2-7; D is unresolved. The specimen comprised whole blood, sampled at baseline. The sequence was collected from an adult who was a healthcare worker with PCR-confirmed SARS-CoV-2 infection or an uninfected control (not recorded which). CDR3 residues: CASSYEVRSREQYF. The CDR3 DNA reads as TGTGCCAGCAGTTATGAGGTCCGGTCTCGGGAGCAGTACTTC.